The 31 T cell receptor beta chains presented below share a single source sample, sequenced in a study of beta chain features in type 1 diabetes. Investigators reverse transcribed all isolated RNA, so they sequenced expressed TCRB transcripts. Sequencing was performed with immunoSEQ multiplex PCR; in TCRdb, only in-frame clones are kept and a portion is missing. This table holds roughly 340,000 clones, roughly 12% found once. Antigens for these TCRs are unknown. General study points: Moderate yet significant TCRB CDR3 shortening was seen in Type 1 diabetes patients in all four CD4+ subsets.

Sequenced material: naive CD4+ T cells from blood. Receptors were obtained from a woman between 18 and 30 years old with type 1 diabetes.

V gene TRBV7-9 combines with J gene TRBJ2-3; 12 bases are shared with TRBD2. CDR1 and CDR2 (germline): SEHNR, FQNEAQ (reference sequence). V trimming: 10 bases; J trimming: 8 bases; junction bases outside the gene matches: 16. The CDR3 consists of 16 residues. The CDR3 DNA reads TGTGCCACCCCTCCCCGAGACGGACTAGCGGGAAGTACGCAGTATTTT. Its translation: CATPPRDGLAGSTQYF.

There are a few counts of this clone. This chain links TRBV4-3 with TRBJ1-2; 10 bases map to TRBD1. CDR1 and CDR2 from the germline V gene are LGHNA and YSLEER. The trim removed 1 base at V and 8 bases at J, leaving 16 bases unmatched. This CDR3 spans 18 amino acids. The CDR3 DNA sequence: TGCGCCAGCAGCCAAGCTGCGGGACAGGGGATTTCGATTCGAGGCTACACCTTC. It translates to CASSQAAGQGISIRGYTF.

The V gene is TRBV4-1, the J gene TRBJ2-1; the match to TRBD1 covers 9 bases. Germline CDR1 and CDR2: MGHRA and YSYEKL. Trimming took 4 bases from V and 3 from J; bases not matched to a gene: 10. The CDR3 runs 17 residues. CDR3 region: CASSRTMTGGDYNEQFF. CDR3 in DNA: TGCGCCAGCAGCCGCACAATGACAGGGGGGGACTACAATGAGCAGTTCTTC.

This clone showed up just a few times. This sequence joins TRBV30 and TRBJ2-3; 8 bases agree with TRBD2. CDR1 is GTSNPN, CDR2 SVGIG, per germline (reference sequence). The CDR3 is made up of 14 amino acids. V lost 4 bases, J lost 3 bases, and 6 bases stayed unmatched. The CDR3 DNA reads as TGTGCCTGGATTCTGGCGGGAGGAACAGATACGCAGTATTTT. As protein: CAWILAGGTDTQYF.

The rearrangement links TRBV4-1 to TRBJ2-7; 9 nucleotides align to TRBD2. The CDR3 runs 16 residues. The V gene's germline CDR1 is MGHRA and CDR2 YSYEKL. Unmatched junction bases numbered 13, after V lost 3 bases and J lost 7 bases. CDR3 sequence: CASSQRGTSRAVEQYF. The CDR3 nucleotides are TGCGCCAGCAGCCAGAGGGGGACTAGCCGTGCTGTAGAGCAGTACTTC.

The chain employs TRBV30 and TRBJ2-1; the D gene is possibly TRBD1 (6 bases). The CDR3 runs 11 residues. The germline gives CDR1 GTSNPN, CDR2 SVGIG (reference sequence). V lost 7 bases, J lost 9 bases, and 13 bases lay in between. The CDR3 coding sequence is TGTGCCTCATACAGGGCGGGTGAGCAGTTCTTC. This codes for CASYRAGEQFF.

The chain joins TRBV9 to TRBJ2-7; 9 nucleotides align to TRBD1. The CDR3 has 16 amino acids. V lost 2 bases and J lost 7; bases outside the gene matches: 13. CDR1 is SGDLS, CDR2 YYNGEE, per germline. The CDR3 reads CASSVALDRGSGEQYF. CDR3 DNA: TGTGCCAGCAGCGTCGCCCTGGACAGGGGTTCTGGAGAGCAGTACTTC.

This clone was seen a few times. The chain is built from TRBV5-1 and TRBJ2-1, with D tentatively TRBD2 (5 bases). Between the trimmed V and J ends, which lost 1 base and 0 bases, there was a span of 14 bases. The CDR3 is made up of 17 amino acids. From germline, CDR1 is SGHRS and CDR2 YFSETQ. As DNA, the CDR3 is TGCGCCAGCAGCTTGAGGACTGAGCTAAGCTCCTACAATGAGCAGTTCTTC. Its protein is CASSLRTELSSYNEQFF.

This chain connects TRBV29-1 to TRBJ2-1, with 7 nucleotides matching TRBD2. With 7 bases clipped from V and 9 bases from J, the junction kept 15 bases outside the gene matches. Germline assignment: CDR1 SQVTM and CDR2 ANQGSEA. The CDR3 sequence is 14 residues long. CDR3 coding DNA: TGCAGCGGGAACCAAGGACTAGAAAGGGGTGAGCAGTTCTTC. It is translated as CSGNQGLERGEQFF.

The V and J genes are TRBV7-2 and TRBJ2-5; a possible D gene is TRBD1 (6 bases). The CDR3 loop spans 13 amino acids. From germline, CDR1 is SGHTA and CDR2 FQGNSA. V was clipped by 3 bases and J by 9 bases, with 14 bases between them. CDR3: CASSLRGQTPQYF. CDR3 coding DNA: TGTGCCAGCAGCTTGCGCGGACAGACCCCCCAGTACTTC. The full variable domain, in which reference TRBV7-2 and TRBJ2-5 provide the parts outside the CDR3, is GAGVSQSPSNKVTEKGKDVELRCDPISGHTALYWYRQSLGQGLEFLIYFQGNSAPDKSGLPSDRFSAERTGGSVSTLTIQRTQQEDSAVYLCASSLRGQTPQYFGPGTRLLVL.

V is TRBV7-2 and J is TRBJ1-2; tentative D call: TRBD1 (6 bases). The V and J ends lost 2 bases and 4 bases respectively, with 8 bases between them. The CDR3 sequence is 13 residues long. Germline V gene data show CDR1 as SGHTA and CDR2 as FQGNSA. This CDR3 reads CASSLLGAYGYTF. CDR3 nucleotides: TGTGCCAGCAGCTTACTGGGGGCCTATGGCTACACCTTC. The whole variable domain, remainder taken from reference TRBV7-2 and TRBJ1-2, is GAGVSQSPSNKVTEKGKDVELRCDPISGHTALYWYRQSLGQGLEFLIYFQGNSAPDKSGLPSDRFSAERTGGSVSTLTIQRTQQEDSAVYLCASSLLGAYGYTFGSGTRLTVV.

The gene calls are TRBV28 and TRBJ2-2, with D maybe TRBD1 (6 bases). V dropped 5 bases and J dropped 4 bases, with 23 bases sitting between them. The CDR3 consists of 18 residues. Germline V CDR1 and CDR2: MDHEN, SYDVKM. CDR3 DNA sequence: TGTGCCAGCAGTCCTCGGTACAGGGCCCTCTATTTCACCGGGGAGCTGTTTTTT. Residues: CASSPRYRALYFTGELFF. Combining the CDR3 with reference TRBV28 and TRBJ2-2 gives the whole variable domain DVKVTQSSRYLVKRTGEKVFLECVQDMDHENMFWYRQDPGLGLRLIYFSYDVKMKEKGDIPEGYSVSREKKERFSLILESASTNQTSMYLCASSPRYRALYFTGELFFGEGSRLTVL.

This chain connects TRBV10-3 to TRBJ2-7, with D perhaps matching TRBD1 (6 bases). V lost 6 bases, J lost 2 bases, and 11 bases lay in between. The CDR3 length is 13 residues. Germline CDR1 ENHRY, CDR2 SYGVKD. The CDR3 coding sequence is TGTGCCATCAGCCAACAGGGAGCCTACGAGCAGTACTTC. It encodes CAISQQGAYEQYF.

The chain couples TRBV10-3 to TRBJ1-5; the match to TRBD1 covers 9 bases. Germline-derived CDR1 and CDR2 are ENHRY and SYGVKD. There are 17 residues in the CDR3. V lost 0 bases, J lost 1 base, and 4 bases stayed unmatched. The CDR3 here is CAISESKGQGSNQPQHF. For the CDR3, the DNA is TGTGCCATCAGTGAGTCGAAGGGACAGGGAAGCAATCAGCCCCAGCATTTT.

The V gene is TRBV19, the J gene TRBJ2-2; D is unresolved. The V and J ends lost 6 bases and 5 bases respectively, with 10 bases between them. Germline V gives CDR1 LNHDA, CDR2 SQIVND (reference sequence). The CDR3 has 13 residues. The CDR3 nucleotides are TGTGCCAGTAGCACAACCCGTACCGGGGAGCTGTTTTTT. Translation gives CASSTTRTGELFF.

This sequence joins TRBV9 and TRBJ2-7; a possible D gene is TRBD2 (6 bases). The CDR3 contains 15 residues. Per germline, CDR1 SGDLS and CDR2 YYNGEE. Trimming left V 1 base short and J 3 bases short, with 14 bases between. CDR3 nucleotide sequence: TGTGCCAGCAGCGTATCTGCGGGACGGGGCTACGAGCAGTACTTC. Residues: CASSVSAGRGYEQYF.

This clone has more than one count but fewer than ten. V gene TRBV7-9 combines with J gene TRBJ2-3, with a possible D match to TRBD1 (5 bases). V lost 1 base and J lost 5, with 13 bases in between. Germline V gene lookup returns CDR1 SEHNR and CDR2 FQNEAQ (reference sequence). The CDR3 contains 15 residues. CDR3 sequence reads: CASSLVGRVQDTQYF. CDR3 coding DNA: TGTGCCAGCAGCTTAGTGGGCAGGGTACAAGATACGCAGTATTTT.

This clone has more than one count but fewer than ten. J is TRBJ2-1 and V is TRBV18, with 7 bases fitting TRBD2. Germline loops: CDR1 KGHSH, CDR2 LQKENI. This CDR3 has 14 amino acids. V dropped 0 bases and J dropped 6; count of bases not matched to a gene: 2. In DNA form, the CDR3 reads TGTGCCAGCTCACCACCGGGGGGGGTCAATGAGCAGTTCTTC. Translated, it gives CASSPPGGVNEQFF.

The V gene is TRBV30, the J gene TRBJ2-1, with TRBD1 identical over 12 bases. Germline V gene data show CDR1 as GTSNPN and CDR2 as SVGIG (reference sequence). J was trimmed by 8 bases and V by 8 bases; bases with no gene match: 10. CDR3 length equals 14 residues. The CDR3, as DNA: TGTGCCCTCCGGGACAGGGGGCGGATCTATGAGCAGTTCTTC. It is translated as CALRDRGRIYEQFF.

In its sample, this clone was seen a few times. The rearrangement joins TRBV4-2 to TRBJ2-1; D remains unclear. There are 15 residues in the CDR3. The germline CDR1 and CDR2 sequences are LGHNA and YNFKEQ. The V end lost 0 bases, the J end lost 0 bases, and 6 bases lay between the germline ends. The CDR3 loop reads CASSQETYSYNEQFF. The CDR3 region has the DNA TGTGCCAGCAGCCAAGAGACTTACTCCTACAATGAGCAGTTCTTC.

In its sample, this clone was seen a few times. The chain couples TRBV4-3 to TRBJ2-1; the D is unclear. Germline V lookup: CDR1 LGHNA, CDR2 YSLEER. CDR3 size: 15 residues. V lost 1 base to trimming and J lost 10 bases, with 17 bases between them. The CDR3 spells CASSQGWSYLGEQFF. The CDR3 DNA sequence: TGCGCCAGCAGCCAAGGGTGGTCTTACCTCGGGGAGCAGTTCTTC.

This clone was seen more than once but under ten times. The J gene is TRBJ2-3, the V gene TRBV4-3; D is uncertain. With 2 bases removed from V and 2 bases from J, the gap between germline ends came to 11 bases. The CDR3 is made up of 15 amino acids. Germline-derived CDR1 and CDR2 are LGHNA and YSLEER. Here the CDR3 DNA reads TGCGCCAGCAGCCAAAATGTCATCCCCACAGATACGCAGTATTTT. This sequence encodes CASSQNVIPTDTQYF.

The V call is TRBV28, the J call TRBJ2-2; 11 positions agree with TRBD1. V shed 8 bases and J 7 bases; nucleotides not matched to a gene: 3. Germline loops: CDR1 MDHEN, CDR2 SYDVKM. The CDR3 runs to 13 residues. The CDR3: CASRTGGNGELFF. Written as DNA, the CDR3 is TGTGCCAGCCGGACAGGGGGCAACGGGGAGCTGTTTTTT. Based on the CDR3 plus reference TRBV28 and TRBJ2-2, the full variable domain is DVKVTQSSRYLVKRTGEKVFLECVQDMDHENMFWYRQDPGLGLRLIYFSYDVKMKEKGDIPEGYSVSREKKERFSLILESASTNQTSMYLCASRTGGNGELFFGEGSRLTVL.

This clone was seen a few times. This chain uses TRBV4-2 with TRBJ2-3; TRBD2 matches at 7 bases. This CDR3 is built from 17 residues. J lost 2 bases, V lost 3 bases, and 11 bases had no gene match. Germline values: CDR1 LGHNA, CDR2 YNFKEQ. CDR3 amino acids: CASSQLAGTTTTDTQYF. The CDR3 DNA reads TGTGCCAGCAGCCAGCTAGCCGGGACTACTACCACAGATACGCAGTATTTT.

This clone was seen a few times. The gene calls are TRBV27 and TRBJ1-2; no clear D. The germline gives CDR1 MNHEY, CDR2 SMNVEV (reference sequence). This CDR3 is 15 amino acids long. V shed 7 bases and J shed 0 bases, with 15 bases lying between them. The CDR3 region is CASTQSGKANYGYTF. The CDR3 nucleotides read TGTGCCAGCACCCAGAGCGGCAAAGCTAACTATGGCTACACCTTC.

This chain connects TRBV5-8 to TRBJ1-2; 9 nucleotides agree with TRBD1. Losses at the gene ends were 6 bases for V and 4 bases for J; bases not matched to a gene: 10. This CDR3 has 15 amino acids. Germline V gene data show CDR1 as SGHTS and CDR2 as YDEGEE. The CDR3: CASTRLPGQGYGYTF. The CDR3 coding sequence is TGTGCCAGCACCCGGCTCCCGGGACAGGGCTATGGCTACACCTTC.

The chain is built from TRBV29-1 and TRBJ2-2, with D possibly TRBD2 on 7 matching bases. CDR3 length equals 16 residues. The germline V gene encodes CDR1 SQVTM and CDR2 ANQGSEA. Trimming pared 4 bases from V and 3 bases from J, leaving 18 bases between. In DNA form, the CDR3 reads TGCAGCGTTGTAGGTAGTCGGGGGGCCGACACCGGGGAGCTGTTTTTT. Its protein product is CSVVGSRGADTGELFF.

Only a few counts were recorded for this clone. The chain recombines TRBV7-2 with TRBJ2-3; 7 bases align to TRBD2. There are 17 residues in the CDR3. Germline lookup yields CDR1 SGHTA and CDR2 FQGNSA. The junction had 11 bases not matched to a gene; V was cut back by 0 bases and J by 5 bases. The CDR3 DNA follows: TGTGCCAGCAGCTTAGCTGGGACTACTCCCGGGGGAGATACGCAGTATTTT. It translates to CASSLAGTTPGGDTQYF.

This clone was seen a handful of times. V usage is TRBV5-1 and J usage is TRBJ2-7; 9 positions match TRBD1. The CDR3 is made up of 12 amino acids. The V segment lost 5 bases and the J segment 5 bases; nucleotides outside the gene matches: 2. Germline loops: CDR1 SGHRS, CDR2 YFSETQ. CDR3 protein: CASRQGANEQYF. In DNA form, the CDR3 reads TGCGCCAGCAGACAGGGGGCGAACGAGCAGTACTTC. The full variable domain, in which reference TRBV5-1 and TRBJ2-7 provide the parts outside the CDR3, is KAGVTQTPRYLIKTRGQQVTLSCSPISGHRSVSWYQQTPGQGLQFLFEYFSETQRNKGNFPGRFSGRQFSNSRSEMNVSTLELGDSALYLCASRQGANEQYFGPGTRLTVT.

This chain joins TRBV2 and TRBJ2-1; D is unclear. Germline V gives CDR1 SNHLY, CDR2 FYNNEI. This CDR3 region has 15 residues. V shed 1 base and J shed 6 bases, with 13 bases lying between them. CDR3 loop: CASSEGWVTGNEQFF. The CDR3 DNA is TGTGCCAGCAGTGAAGGTTGGGTCACGGGCAATGAGCAGTTCTTC.

The V gene is TRBV5-1, the J gene TRBJ2-3, with D tentatively TRBD2 (6 bases). V was cut by 0 bases and J by 2 bases, with 13 bases left in between. There are 16 residues in the CDR3. Per the germline V gene, CDR1 is SGHRS and CDR2 is YFSETQ. CDR3 bases: TGCGCCAGCAGCTTGGCCTCGGGGGTGCCCACAGATACGCAGTATTTT. As protein: CASSLASGVPTDTQYF.